The text below deals with one TCR beta chain. As yet, its antigen is unknown. CDR1 is SGHRS, CDR2 YFSETQ, per germline. The junction had 3 bases not matched to a gene; V was cut back by 4 bases and J by 5 bases. This CDR3 has 14 residues. The sample is drawn from a study of CD8+ T cells in alopecia areata. The wider study: People stayed on tofacitinib for 6 to 18 months, then stopped the drug for 6 months.

Overall study findings and caveats: Tissue-resident alphabeta T cells belonging to normal skin likewise get sequenced within scalp specimens.

Lesional scalp punch biopsies and peripheral blood came from alopecia areata patients. Following RNA extraction, reverse transcription yielded cDNA that acted as the sequencing template. TCRdb keeps only in-frame clones here, not all; method: immunoSEQ multiplex PCR. The data contain approximately 150,000 clones, 51% of them singletons. The sample consisted of CD4+ T cells sorted from blood, taken at week 0. The TCR originated in a human donor with alopecia areata. V gene TRBV5-1 combines with J gene TRBJ2-5; 12 nucleotides line up with TRBD1. CDR3 in amino acids: CASSGGQGAETQYF. CDR3 nucleotides: TGCGCCAGCAGCGGGGGACAGGGGGCCGAGACCCAGTACTTC.